The 5 T cell receptor beta chains below all came from one sample that was sequenced in a study of T cells in Graves' hyperthyroidism and ophthalmopathy. Regions amplified from RNA transcripts were the TCR beta CDR3 regions. During a first-round RT-PCR of the TCR CDR3, the HTBI primer set was used. Using its own MiXCR run on the multiplex PCR reads, TCRdb lists one record per CDR3 protein. Among some 600,000 distinct CDR3 sequences listed, around 14% were seen once. The sequencing sample was made of blood. All receptors come from a woman aged 25 to 45 with Graves' hyperthyroidism that later progressed to Graves' ophthalmopathy.

This clonotype was observed at least ten times. The chain links TRBV19 to TRBJ1-5; possibly TRBD1 for D (6 bases). CDR3 size: 18 residues. V shed 5 bases and J shed 4 bases, with 24 bases lying between them. Germline V gene sequence: CDR1 LNHDA, CDR2 SQIVND (reference sequence). In DNA, the CDR3 is TGTGCCAGTAGTCTCGATTGGGGGGCGGCGGAACGAAATCAGCCCCAGCATTTT. Residues: CASSLDWGAAERNQPQHF.

This clonotype was recorded many times. The chain recombines TRBV15 with TRBJ2-7; no firm D call. There are 15 residues in the CDR3. Trimming cost V 0 bases and J 1 base, with 10 bases left between them. The V gene's germline CDR1 is LNHNV and CDR2 YYDKDF (reference sequence). DNA for the CDR3: TGTGCCACCAGCAGAGATGGTTCGGTTTCCTACGAGCAGTACTTC. Its translation is CATSRDGSVSYEQYF.

This clonotype has a count of ten or more. This chain joins TRBV18 and TRBJ2-7; 14 nucleotides align to TRBD2. The CDR3 length is 16 residues. Trimming removed 0 bases from V and 6 bases from J; junction bases left unmatched: 4. Per the germline V gene, CDR1 is KGHSH and CDR2 is LQKENI. The CDR3 DNA reads as TGTGCCAGCTCACCACCGGGACTAGCGGGAGCCTCCGAGCAGTACTTC. Translated: CASSPPGLAGASEQYF.

This clonotype was seen more than once but under ten times. The chain is built from TRBV5-1 and TRBJ2-2; D is uncertain. Germline CDR1 is SGHRS and CDR2 is YFSETQ. Between the trimmed V and J ends, which lost 4 bases and 3 bases, there was a span of 13 bases. The CDR3 is made up of 15 amino acids. CDR3 DNA sequence: TGCGCCAGCAGCCTGGTAGTGGGCGACACCGGGGAGCTGTTTTTT. Translation gives CASSLVVGDTGELFF.

The chain recombines TRBV5-1 with TRBJ2-1; D remains unclear. Per germline, CDR1 SGHRS and CDR2 YFSETQ. There are 13 residues in the CDR3. Trimming shortened V by 2 bases and J by 4 bases, and 7 bases separated the two germline ends. CDR3 sequence (DNA): TGCGCCAGCAGCTTCGCCCAATACAATGAGCAGTTCTTC. The encoded protein is CASSFAQYNEQFF.